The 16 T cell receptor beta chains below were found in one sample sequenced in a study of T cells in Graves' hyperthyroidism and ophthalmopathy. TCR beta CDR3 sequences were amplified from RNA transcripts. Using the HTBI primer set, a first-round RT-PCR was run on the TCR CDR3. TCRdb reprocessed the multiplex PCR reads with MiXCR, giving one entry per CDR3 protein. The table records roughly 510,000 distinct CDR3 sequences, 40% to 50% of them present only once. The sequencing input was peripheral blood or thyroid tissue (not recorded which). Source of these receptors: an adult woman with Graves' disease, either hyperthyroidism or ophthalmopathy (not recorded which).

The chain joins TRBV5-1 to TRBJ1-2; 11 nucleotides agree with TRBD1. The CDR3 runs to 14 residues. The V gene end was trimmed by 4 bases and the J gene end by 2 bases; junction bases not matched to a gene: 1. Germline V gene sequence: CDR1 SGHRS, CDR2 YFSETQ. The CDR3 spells CASSGTGGNYGYTF. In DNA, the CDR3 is TGCGCCAGCAGCGGGACAGGGGGAAACTATGGCTACACCTTC.

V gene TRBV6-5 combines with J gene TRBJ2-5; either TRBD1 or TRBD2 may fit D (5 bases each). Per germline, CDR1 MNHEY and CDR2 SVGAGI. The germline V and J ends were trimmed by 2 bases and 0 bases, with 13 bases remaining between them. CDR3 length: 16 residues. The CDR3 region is CASSYGAGGYQETQYF. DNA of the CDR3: TGTGCCAGCAGTTACGGGGCTGGGGGATACCAAGAGACCCAGTACTTC.

The CDR3 nucleotides read TGTGCCAGCAGCTTAGTGCTTAGGGTCAGGGGCCCCTACGAGCAGTACTTC. Its protein is CASSLVLRVRGPYEQYF. The V and J genes are TRBV7-3 and TRBJ2-7, with a weak D call TRBD1 (6 bases). Germline loops: CDR1 SGHTA, CDR2 FQGTGA. The V end lost 2 bases, the J end lost 2 bases, and 19 bases lay between the germline ends. CDR3 length: 17 residues.

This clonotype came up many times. This CDR3 is CASSIKGGDSEAFF. The DNA of the CDR3 is TGTGCCAGCAGCATAAAGGGGGGGGACTCTGAAGCTTTCTTT. The chain carries TRBV11-2 and TRBJ1-1; weak D call: TRBD1 (6 bases). CDR1 and CDR2 from the germline V gene are SGHAT and FQNNGV. The length of the CDR3 is 14 residues. The V end lost 5 bases, the J end lost 6 bases, and 16 bases lay between the germline ends.

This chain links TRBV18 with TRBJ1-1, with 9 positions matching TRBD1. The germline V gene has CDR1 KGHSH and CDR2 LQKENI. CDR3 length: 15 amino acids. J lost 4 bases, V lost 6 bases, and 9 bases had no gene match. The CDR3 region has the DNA TGTGCCAGCTCCCCGGGACAGGGTACGGGCACTGAAGCTTTCTTT. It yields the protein CASSPGQGTGTEAFF.

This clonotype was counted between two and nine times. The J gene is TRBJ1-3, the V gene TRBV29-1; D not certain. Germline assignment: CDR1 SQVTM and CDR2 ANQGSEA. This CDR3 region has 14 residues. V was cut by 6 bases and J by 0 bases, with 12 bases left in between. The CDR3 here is CSVGTTLSGNTIYF. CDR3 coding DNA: TGCAGCGTCGGAACGACCCTCTCTGGAAACACCATATATTTT.

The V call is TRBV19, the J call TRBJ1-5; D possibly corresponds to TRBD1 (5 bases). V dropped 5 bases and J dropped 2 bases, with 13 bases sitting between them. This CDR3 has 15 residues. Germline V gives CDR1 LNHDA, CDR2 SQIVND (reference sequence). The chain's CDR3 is CASSATGTGNQPQHF. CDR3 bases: TGTGCCAGTAGTGCAACCGGGACTGGCAATCAGCCCCAGCATTTT.

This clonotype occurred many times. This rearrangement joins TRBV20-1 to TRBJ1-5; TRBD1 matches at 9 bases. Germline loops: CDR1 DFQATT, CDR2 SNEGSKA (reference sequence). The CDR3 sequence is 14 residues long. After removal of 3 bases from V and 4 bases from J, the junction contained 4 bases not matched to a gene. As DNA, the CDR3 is TGCAGTGCTAGTCCCGGGACAGGGAATCAGCCCCAGCATTTT. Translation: CSASPGTGNQPQHF.

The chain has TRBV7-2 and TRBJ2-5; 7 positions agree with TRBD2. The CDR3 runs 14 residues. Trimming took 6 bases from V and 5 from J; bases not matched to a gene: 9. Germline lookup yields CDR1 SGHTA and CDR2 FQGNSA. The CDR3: CASRASGEAETQYF. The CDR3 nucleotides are TGTGCCAGCAGGGCTAGCGGAGAGGCGGAGACCCAGTACTTC.

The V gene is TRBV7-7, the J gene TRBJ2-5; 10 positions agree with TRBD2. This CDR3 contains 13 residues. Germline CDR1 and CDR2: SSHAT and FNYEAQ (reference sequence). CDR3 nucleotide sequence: TGTGCTAGCGGGAGGTCGGTTGGAGAGACCCAGTACTTC. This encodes CASGRSVGETQYF. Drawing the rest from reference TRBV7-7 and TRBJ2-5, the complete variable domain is GAGVSQSPRYKVTKRGQDVTLRCDPISSHATLYWYQQALGQGPEFLTYFNYEAQPDKSGLPSDRFSAERPEGSISTLTIQRTEQRDSAMYRCASGRSVGETQYFGPGTRLLVL.

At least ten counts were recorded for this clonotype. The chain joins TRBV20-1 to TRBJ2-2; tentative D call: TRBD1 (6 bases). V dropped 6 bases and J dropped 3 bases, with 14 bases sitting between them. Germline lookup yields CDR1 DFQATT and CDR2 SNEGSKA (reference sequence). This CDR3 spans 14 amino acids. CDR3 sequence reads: CSAKRGTDTGELFF. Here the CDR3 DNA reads TGCAGTGCGAAGAGGGGGACGGACACCGGGGAGCTGTTTTTT.

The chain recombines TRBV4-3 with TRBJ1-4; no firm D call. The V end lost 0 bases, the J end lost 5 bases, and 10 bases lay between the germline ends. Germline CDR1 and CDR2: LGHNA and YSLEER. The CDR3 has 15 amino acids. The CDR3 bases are TGCGCCAGCAGCCAAGATCCCCGGACCAATGAAAAACTGTTTTTT. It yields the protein CASSQDPRTNEKLFF.

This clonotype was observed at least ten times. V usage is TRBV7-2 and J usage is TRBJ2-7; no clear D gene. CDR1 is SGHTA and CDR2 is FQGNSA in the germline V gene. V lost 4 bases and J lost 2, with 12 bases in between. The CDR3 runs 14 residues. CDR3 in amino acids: CASSYRTLTYEQYF. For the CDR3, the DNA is TGTGCCAGCAGCTACCGGACCCTCACCTACGAGCAGTACTTC.

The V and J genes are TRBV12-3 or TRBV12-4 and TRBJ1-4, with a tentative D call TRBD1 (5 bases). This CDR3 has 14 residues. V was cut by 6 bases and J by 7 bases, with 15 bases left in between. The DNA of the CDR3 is TGTGCCAGCAGGCCCGCCCTGGGGGGTGAAAAACTGTTTTTT. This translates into CASRPALGGEKLFF.

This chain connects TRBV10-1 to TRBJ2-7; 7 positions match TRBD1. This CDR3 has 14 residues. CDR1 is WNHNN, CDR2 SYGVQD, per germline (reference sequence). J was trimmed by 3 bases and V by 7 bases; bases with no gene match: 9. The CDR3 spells CASTPRDRRYEQYF. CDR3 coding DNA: TGCGCCAGCACTCCCCGGGACAGACGCTACGAGCAGTACTTC.

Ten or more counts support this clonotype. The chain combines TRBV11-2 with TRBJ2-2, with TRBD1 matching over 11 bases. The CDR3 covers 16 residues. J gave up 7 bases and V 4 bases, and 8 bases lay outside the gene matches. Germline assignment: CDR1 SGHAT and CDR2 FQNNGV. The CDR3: CASSSAGQGAGGELFF. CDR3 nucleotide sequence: TGTGCCAGCAGCTCAGCAGGACAGGGGGCGGGCGGGGAGCTGTTTTTT.